This T cell receptor beta chain came from a study of Graves' ophthalmopathy and Graves' hyperthyroidism. Regarding the study as a whole: In blood, most expanded thyroid clonotypes above 0.001 frequency were also detected.

Researchers took RNA transcripts and amplified TCR beta CDR3 regions from them. HTBI-primed first-round RT-PCR preceded second-round multiplex PCR. TCRdb recomputed calls from the multiplex PCR reads with MiXCR, one row per CDR3 protein. The sample lists about 390,000 distinct CDR3 sequences; roughly 15% were seen once. Aged 18 to 65, hyperthyroidism patients had new diagnoses of under 2 months' duration. This clonotype was observed a few times. Its antigen is undetermined. Germline values: CDR1 PRHDT, CDR2 FYEKMQ (reference sequence). CDR3 length: 15 residues. After removal of 2 bases from V and 7 bases from J, the junction contained 8 bases not matched to a gene.

Sequenced material: peripheral blood. This chain links TRBV13 with TRBJ2-7, with 10 positions matching TRBD2. The sequence came from an adult woman with stable Graves' hyperthyroidism. The CDR3 region has the DNA TGTGCCAGCAGCTTATGGTCTAGCGGGAGTCGGGAGCAGTACTTC. Amino acids: CASSLWSSGSREQYF.